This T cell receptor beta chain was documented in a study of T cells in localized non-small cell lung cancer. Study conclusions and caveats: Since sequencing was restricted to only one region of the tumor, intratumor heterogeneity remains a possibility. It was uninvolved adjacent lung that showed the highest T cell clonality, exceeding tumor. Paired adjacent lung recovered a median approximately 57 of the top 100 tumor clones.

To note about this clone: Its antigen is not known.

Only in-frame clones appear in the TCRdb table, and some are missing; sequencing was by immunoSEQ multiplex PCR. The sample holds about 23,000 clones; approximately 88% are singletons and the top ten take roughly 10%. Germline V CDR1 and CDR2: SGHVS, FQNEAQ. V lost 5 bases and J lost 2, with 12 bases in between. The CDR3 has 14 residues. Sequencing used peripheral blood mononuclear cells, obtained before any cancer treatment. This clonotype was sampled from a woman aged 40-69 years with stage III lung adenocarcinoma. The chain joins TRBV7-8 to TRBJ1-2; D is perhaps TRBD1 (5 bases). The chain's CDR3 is CASSPTRDNYGYTF. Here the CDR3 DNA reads TGTGCCAGCAGCCCGACAAGGGACAACTATGGCTACACCTTC.